Listed below are T cell receptor beta chains from one sample, sequenced in a study of Ad26.COV2.S vaccination and SARS-CoV-2 variants. Measured with immunoSEQ multiplex PCR; TCRdb has only the in-frame clones, and not every one. The table records roughly 180,000 clones, around 88% of them present only once. The sample in question was peripheral blood, obtained after recovery from COVID-19. These receptors all come from a human donor who had recovered from COVID-19. Each CDR3 is given with its conserved first and last residue. A D gene is named only where the DNA matches it firmly. For some rows the clone size is stated as once, few or many, or as a class when expanded; others skip it.

size	D	V	J	CDR3	DNA
.	.	TRBV18	TRBJ2-7	CASSPPGAGLYEQYF	TGTGCCAGCTCACCGCCGGGGGCAGGACTCTACGAGCAGTACTTC
.	.	TRBV7-6	TRBJ2-1	CASSLGQGGSSYNEQFF	TGTGCCAGCAGCTTAGGTCAGGGGGGGAGCTCCTACAATGAGCAGTTCTTC
.	.	TRBV12-3/TRBV12-4	TRBJ1-2	CASSIGQELGYTF	TGTGCCAGCAGTATAGGCCAGGAACTTGGCTACACCTTC
.	.	TRBV18	TRBJ2-3	CASSPSSSDTQYF	TGTGCCAGCTCACCATCTAGCAGCGATACGCAGTATTTT
.	.	TRBV6-1	TRBJ1-2	CASSEAGGALSSGYTF	TGTGCCAGCAGTGAAGCGGGGGGGGCGCTTTCCTCTGGCTACACCTTC
.	.	TRBV7-6	TRBJ1-1	CASSLFSNEVLNTEAFF	TGTGCCAGCAGCTTATTCTCAAACGAGGTCCTGAACACTGAAGCTTTCTTT
.	TRBD1	TRBV9	TRBJ2-7	CASSARQGNDEQYF	TGTGCCAGCAGCGCTAGACAGGGGAACGACGAGCAGTACTTC
.	TRBD1	TRBV6-2/TRBV6-3	TRBJ1-5	CASSYPTQSGGLRGNQPQHF	TGTGCCAGCAGTTACCCGACCCAGTCAGGGGGCTTACGGGGCAATCAGCCCCAGCATTTT
.	TRBD2	TRBV14	TRBJ2-1	CASSQDHSSGGPQFF	TGTGCCAGCAGCCAAGATCATTCTAGCGGGGGGCCGCAGTTCTTC
.	.	TRBV7-2	TRBJ1-1	CASSFTTEAFF	TGTGCCAGCAGCTTTACCACTGAAGCTTTCTTT
.	.	TRBV5-4	TRBJ2-3	CASSLGSTTDTQYF	TGTGCCAGCAGCTTGGGCTCAACCACAGATACGCAGTATTTT
.	.	TRBV28	TRBJ2-1	CASSLYRGEQFF	TGTGCCAGCAGTTTATATCGGGGTGAGCAGTTCTTC
.	.	TRBV4-1	TRBJ2-5	CASRGTQRVQETQYF	TGCGCCAGCAGGGGGACTCAGAGAGTTCAAGAGACCCAGTACTTC
.	.	TRBV18	TRBJ2-3	CASSPPSTDTQYF	TGTGCCAGCTCACCACCTAGCACAGATACGCAGTATTTT
.	TRBD2	TRBV27	TRBJ2-3	CASSLGASGGDTQYF	TGTGCCAGCAGTTTAGGGGCTAGCGGGGGCGATACGCAGTATTTT
.	TRBD1	TRBV5-1	TRBJ1-4	CASSLNGDRVFEKLFF	TGCGCCAGCAGCTTGAATGGGGACAGGGTCTTCGAAAAACTGTTTTTT
.	.	TRBV4-1	TRBJ1-2	CASSQKELGYGGYTF	TGCGCCAGCAGCCAAAAAGAATTGGGGTACGGGGGCTACACCTTC
.	TRBD2	TRBV3-1/TRBV3-2	TRBJ2-5	CASSFDRKLAGGLGTQYF	TGTGCCAGCAGCTTCGATCGAAAGCTAGCGGGGGGGCTTGGGACCCAGTACTTC
.	.	TRBV30	TRBJ1-1	CAWTRVLNTEAFF	TGTGCCTGGACGCGGGTACTGAACACTGAAGCTTTCTTT
.	.	TRBV9	TRBJ2-6	CASSPRDTMSSGANVLTF	TGTGCCAGCAGCCCCCGGGACACTATGAGCTCTGGGGCCAACGTCCTGACTTTC
.	.	TRBV29-1	TRBJ1-1	CSLGQPVGTEAFF	TGCAGCTTAGGACAGCCGGTAGGGACTGAAGCTTTCTTT
.	.	TRBV28	TRBJ2-7	CASSFMATSTYEQYF	TGTGCCAGCAGTTTCATGGCAACCTCTACCTACGAGCAGTACTTC
.	TRBD1	TRBV6-5	TRBJ1-5	CASREDRGSEPQHF	TGTGCCAGCAGAGAGGACAGGGGGTCGGAGCCCCAGCATTTT
.	.	TRBV28	TRBJ1-1	CASSPSQNTEAFF	TGTGCCAGCAGCCCCTCCCAGAACACTGAAGCTTTCTTT
.	.	TRBV6-5	TRBJ2-3	CASRIGTFADTQYF	TGTGCCAGCAGGATCGGGACTTTTGCAGATACGCAGTATTTT
few	.	TRBV27	TRBJ2-7	CASSFGQGSYEQYF	TGTGCCAGCAGTTTCGGGCAGGGCTCCTACGAGCAGTACTTC